This TCR beta chain derives from a study of cytomegalovirus exposure and HLA in healthy donors listed by TCRdb under 2017. About the study as a whole: An earlier analysis of roughly 500 of the donors reported 276 Gb of sequence data and 100 million to 140 million unique TCR beta sequences from 150 million to 200 million T cells. The study combined high-throughput TCR immunosequencing, statistical association of individual TCRs with disease status, and machine learning to predict cytomegalovirus infection status. The later analysis used no new phenotypic data to find candidate immune exposures, relying instead on TCR beta sequences and their occurrence across donors. In a later analysis, previously published TCR beta repertoires from hundreds of donors were re-analyzed and high-resolution HLA genotyping was added so that TCR occurrence patterns could be studied. Of the 300 to 500 genotyped donors, 75% to 85% were placed in the genetic ancestry cluster associated with self-reported Caucasian donors. HLA typing included class I and class II loci at four-digit resolution. In a later genetic analysis, genome-wide SNP genotypes for about 65% of the 666 donors were used, and that subset was treated as a discovery cohort. Alongside the repertoire data, information on donor age, sex, ethnicity and CMV serostatus was compiled. Five DR-DQ haplotypes were handled as single units for association and clustering because linkage in the cohort was strong. About 300 gigabases of sequencing data and approximately 85 million unique TCR sequences were included in an early release covering several hundred HLA-typed donors. All discovery cohort repertoires had been generated using a single sequencing platform. Besides the first cohort of under 700 subjects, a separate validation cohort made up of roughly 120 different subjects was used. The number of typed donors differed by locus: about 629-630 for A, B, C, DRB1 and DQB1; approximately 520 for DQA1; around 610 for DPA1; and 400 to 480 for DPB1. In an earlier analysis of over 550 of the donors, high-throughput TCR beta sequencing was used to judge whether each TCR beta V gene segment behaved as functional or pseudogenic. The T cell repertoires of 550 to 850 subjects were profiled by immunosequencing and related to cytomegalovirus serostatus. The study was designed to test whether signatures of past pathogen exposure could be identified by cataloging public T cell receptors. Across some 400 genotyped donors of the cohort, an average of about 200,000 unique TCR beta nucleotide sequences per donor were sequenced, and around 20% of those sequences were non-productive.

Library generation was performed with the immunoSEQ multiplex PCR assay. For the multiplex PCR, a mixture combining 60 forward primers for TCR Vbeta segments and 13 reverse primers for TCR Jbeta segments was used. The CDR3 region of rearranged TCR beta genes was amplified from genomic DNA by a multiplex PCR assay. The amplified TCR beta libraries were sequenced on the Illumina HiSeq System as 87-base-pair reads. Concerning the study's data processing: Across the roughly 670 repertoires, a later analysis counted around 80 million unique TCR beta chains, approximately 12 million of which were shared by at least two donors. A nearest-neighbor algorithm error-corrected the raw reads and collapsed the reads into unique sequences, merging closely related sequences to remove PCR and sequencing errors. Alignment of CDR3 sequences to IMGT reference sequences was used to assign V, D and J gene segments. For a sequence to be retained, a match of at least six nucleotides to both a V gene segment and a J gene segment was required. Rearrangements were called productive when the CDR3 lacked stop codons and stayed in frame with V and J; all others were non-productive. Following IMGT convention, CDR3 was defined as the stretch from the second conserved V-encoded cysteine up to the conserved J-encoded phenylalanine. Sequences without an unambiguous match to a single V gene segment were excluded from the earlier analysis of almost 600 of the donors. In an earlier analysis of approximately 550 of the donors, V segments were called functional above 56.7% productive rearrangements and were called segregating when the between-donor standard deviation exceeded 5%. A statistical classification framework was built for diagnosing cytomegalovirus status from the catalog of TCR beta chain sequences. A later analysis assigned V and J genes by comparing TCR nucleotide sequences with IMGT/GENE-DB human TR gene sequences. Using the TCRdist pipeline, a later analysis assigned CDR3 sequences along with most-parsimonious VDJ recombination scenarios. In a later analysis, every TCR beta chain was defined by the combination of its CDR3 amino acid sequence and its V-gene family, and reads without a unique V-gene family were dropped. To address suspected cross-contamination and a sequencing artifact, a later analysis removed 550 to 750 highly shared, low-generation-probability nucleotide sequences. A later analysis calculated a clonal expansion index for each public chain from normalized within-repertoire ranks of inferred template counts. In a later analysis, generation probabilities were computed with a VDJ recombination model fitted to out-of-frame rearrangements, and the resulting probabilities were checked against IGoR. In a later analysis, TCR-TCR, TCR-HLA and TCR-CMV co-occurrence was scored with hypergeometric tests, and a repertoire-size bias correction was applied to TCR pairs. False discovery rates were estimated in a later analysis by permuting HLA or CMV assignments 20 times. In a later analysis, co-occurring TCRs were grouped using DBSCAN, and TCRdist sequence similarity was added for clustering within HLA-allele-positive subsets. Repertoires with fewer than 30,000 or more than 120,000 public chains, plus five repertoires with anomalous nucleotide sharing, were excluded from co-occurrence clustering. Held by TCRdb, this immuneACCESS table contains in-frame sequences only and omits some clones. Under half of the omission traces to an unresolved V gene where checked; the cause of the rest is unknown. D and trimming come from the DNA, and the V and J calls and clone size come from that table. This sample gives about 150,000 clones in total; roughly four fifths of them show up just once. The top ten clonotypes cover around 3% of the sample.

Trimmed from V: 0 bases; trimmed from J: 3 bases; junction bases lacking a gene match: 3. The CDR3 has 15 amino acids, counting the end cysteine and phenylalanine. This entry keeps only the CDR3 DNA: 45 bases, framed from base 1. Based on the germline V gene, the CDR1 and CDR2 sequences are MNHEY and SVGAGI. Points the paper makes about the study in general: Because the 87-base-pair reads could not distinguish some IMGT-functional V segments, including TRBV6-2 and TRBV6-3, those segments were excluded. Compared with the approximately 600-donor mean, donors in an Asian-associated ancestry cluster had fewer N-insertions in productive TCRs, according to a later genetic analysis. A later analysis reported that several top co-occurrence clusters appeared linked to parvovirus B19, influenza, CMV and Epstein-Barr virus. The study gave a list of under 200 TCR beta chains associated with cytomegalovirus. In a later analysis, TCR association rates were found to vary across HLA loci, with the most associated TCRs seen for DRB1 alleles and the fewest for HLA-C alleles. In a later genetic analysis, a missense DCLRE1C variant was associated with V-gene and J-gene trimming of TCR beta chains, and the association was replicated in an independent cohort. Because HLA typing was unavailable for some donors at each locus, only the typed subset was used in association tests. At a false discovery rate of 0.05, a later analysis linked some 18,000 TCR beta sequences to specific HLA alleles. Most TCR sequences were observed very rarely across donors, whereas some public TCRs were present in many individuals. It was suggested by the authors that the approach could potentially be generalized to other disease states and immunological phenotypes. The presence/absence analyses assumed that sequencing depth was roughly uniform across donors, and that assumption may not be true. The classifier was reported to diagnose cytomegalovirus status with high specificity and sensitivity in both the original and validation cohorts. In a later analysis, most CMV-associated TCR beta chains were found to appear HLA-restricted, with HLA associations seemingly driven largely by CMV exposure. In this cohort, only TCR beta chains were sequenced, and detectable features were limited by the absence of alpha or paired-chain data. Because counts were too low, roughly 17 rarely observed V segments, including chromosome 9 orphons, were left out of the earlier analysis of a few hundred of the donors. A further reported finding was that TCR beta sequences accurately predicted the HLA-A and HLA-B alleles for most subjects in the first cohort. A cluster of highly shared sequence variants was judged likely to be a technical artifact of the sequencing pipeline. Linkage disequilibrium might explain the correlated functional status among segregating V segments, but an unknown experimental factor could not be excluded. For the cohort, immune exposure information was limited to CMV serostatus. Assigning TCR associations to individual alleles was difficult when HLA alleles, especially DR and DQ, strongly co-occurred. In an earlier analysis of some 640 of the donors, most TCR beta V segments were observed in productive rearrangements about 87% or about 30% of the time, broadly matching IMGT annotations. In a later analysis, HLA-associated TCR beta chains showed more clonal expansion and lower generation probabilities than non-associated chains that were equally common. In vitro tests confirmed that a few of the cytomegalovirus-associated TCR beta chains recognize cytomegalovirus antigens.

The cohort consisted of approximately 670 healthy bone marrow donors. Cohort members were all nominally healthy when sampled, although unrecorded immune exposures were likely present. The donor was CMV seropositive and was included in the group of 250 to 300 seropositive cohort members. Each donor provided a peripheral blood sample, and peripheral blood mononuclear cells were used for TCR beta sequencing. The Qiagen DNeasy Blood Extraction Kit was used to extract genomic DNA from the blood cell samples. About this clone: The antigen this receptor binds is unknown. No per-base quality is available; no much larger clone lies one base away.

This TCR came from a man aged 35 to 55 in good health and CMV-seropositive. Sequenced input: PBMCs. The chain was built from TRBV6-5 and TRBJ2-7; TRBD2 agrees with 9 junctional bases. The CDR3 region reads CASSYSSGSGYEQYF. The sequence in DNA is TGTGCCAGCAGTTACTCTAGCGGGAGTGGCTACGAGCAGTACTTC.